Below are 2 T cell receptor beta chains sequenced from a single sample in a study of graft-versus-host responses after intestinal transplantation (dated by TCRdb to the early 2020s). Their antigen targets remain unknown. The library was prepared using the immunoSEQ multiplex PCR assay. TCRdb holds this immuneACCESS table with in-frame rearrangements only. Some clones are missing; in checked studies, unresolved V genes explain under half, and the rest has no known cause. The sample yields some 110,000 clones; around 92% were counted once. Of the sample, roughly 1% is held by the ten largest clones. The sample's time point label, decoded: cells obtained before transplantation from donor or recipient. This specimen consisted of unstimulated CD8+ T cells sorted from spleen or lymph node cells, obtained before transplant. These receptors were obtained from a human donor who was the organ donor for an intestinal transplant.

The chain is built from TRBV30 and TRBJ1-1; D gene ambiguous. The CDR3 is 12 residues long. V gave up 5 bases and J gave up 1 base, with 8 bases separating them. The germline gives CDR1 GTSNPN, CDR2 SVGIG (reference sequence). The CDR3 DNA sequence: TGTGCCTGGGGTGACGGGAACACTGAAGCTTTCTTT. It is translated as CAWGDGNTEAFF.

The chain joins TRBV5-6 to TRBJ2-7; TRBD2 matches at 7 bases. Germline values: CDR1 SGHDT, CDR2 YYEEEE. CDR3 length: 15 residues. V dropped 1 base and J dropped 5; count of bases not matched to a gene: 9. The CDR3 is CASSLFGREYHEQYF. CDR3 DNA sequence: TGTGCCAGCAGCTTGTTCGGGCGGGAGTATCACGAGCAGTACTTC.